A single count supports the clone carrying this TCR beta chain. A read error may explain this, as a much larger clone is one base away. These data originate in a study of blood T cell repertoires in COVID-19. Looking at the study overall: T cells, B-cell-depleted T cells, or PBMCs provided the cDNA or gDNA that served as material.

Here immunoSEQ multiplex PCR was the method, and the copy in TCRdb shows in-frame clones only, minus some. Among more than 350,000 clones listed, 80% to 90% were seen once. Losses at the gene ends were 2 bases for V and 5 bases for J; bases not matched to a gene: 0. CDR1 and CDR2 (germline): MRHNA, SNTAGT. CDR3 length: 13 residues. The rearrangement joins TRBV6-4 to TRBJ2-1, with 7 bases lining up with TRBD1. The receptor's source is a man aged 18-30 years who had recovered from COVID-19. Sequenced material: PBMCs or T cells enriched from blood (not recorded which). The CDR3 reads CASSDRGHNEQFF. The CDR3 DNA follows: TGTGCCAGCAGTGACAGGGGGCACAATGAGCAGTTCTTC.